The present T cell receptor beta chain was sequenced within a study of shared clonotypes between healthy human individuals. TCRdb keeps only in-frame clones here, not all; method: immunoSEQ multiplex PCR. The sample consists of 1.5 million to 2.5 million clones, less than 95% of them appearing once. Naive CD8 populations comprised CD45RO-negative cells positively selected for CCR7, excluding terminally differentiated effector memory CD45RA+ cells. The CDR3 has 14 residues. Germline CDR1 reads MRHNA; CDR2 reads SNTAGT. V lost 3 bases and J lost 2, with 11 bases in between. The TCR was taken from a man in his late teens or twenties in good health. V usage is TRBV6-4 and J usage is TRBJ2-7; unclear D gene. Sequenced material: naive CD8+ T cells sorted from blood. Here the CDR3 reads CASSEYSGPYEQYF. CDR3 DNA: TGTGCCAGCAGTGAGTACTCAGGCCCCTACGAGCAGTACTTC.